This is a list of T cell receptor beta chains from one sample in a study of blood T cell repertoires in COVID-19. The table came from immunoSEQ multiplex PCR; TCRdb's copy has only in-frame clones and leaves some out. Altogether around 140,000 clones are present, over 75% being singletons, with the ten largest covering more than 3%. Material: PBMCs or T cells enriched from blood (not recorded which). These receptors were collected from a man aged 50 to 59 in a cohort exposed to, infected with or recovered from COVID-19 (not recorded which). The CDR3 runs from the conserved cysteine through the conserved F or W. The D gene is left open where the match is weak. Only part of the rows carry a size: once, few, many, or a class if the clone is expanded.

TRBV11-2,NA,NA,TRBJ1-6,CASSFGGLGSPLHF,TGTGCCAGCAGCTTCGGGGGGCTCGGATCCCCCCTCCACTTT
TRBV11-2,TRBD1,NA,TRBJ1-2,CASSQGQGAAGYTF,TGTGCCAGCAGCCAGGGACAGGGGGCGGCTGGCTACACCTTC
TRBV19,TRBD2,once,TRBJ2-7,CASSTHSGAYSYEQYF,TGTGCCAGTAGTACCCATAGCGGGGCTTACTCCTACGAGCAGTACTTC
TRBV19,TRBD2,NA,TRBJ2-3,CASRRGARSTDTQYF,TGTGCCAGTAGGCGGGGGGCCCGGTCCACAGATACGCAGTATTTT
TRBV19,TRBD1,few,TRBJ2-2,CASDDTLTGGITGELFF,TGTGCCTCCGATGATACCTTGACAGGGGGGATCACCGGGGAGCTGTTTTTT
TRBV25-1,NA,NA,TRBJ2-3,CASTASYHRGGGTDTQYF,TGTGCCAGCACGGCCTCCTATCACAGGGGGGGAGGCACAGATACGCAGTATTTT
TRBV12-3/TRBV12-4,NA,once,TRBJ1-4,CASTLGLEKLFF,TGTGCCAGCACCCTAGGCTTGGAAAAACTGTTTTTT
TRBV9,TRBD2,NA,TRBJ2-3,CASSVDGRAADTQYF,TGTGCCAGCAGCGTAGACGGGAGGGCGGCAGATACGCAGTATTTT
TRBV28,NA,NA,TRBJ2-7,CASRTGTYEQYF,TGTGCCTCACGGACGGGAACCTACGAGCAGTACTTC
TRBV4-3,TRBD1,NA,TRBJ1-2,CASSQGQGNEGYTF,TGCGCCAGCAGCCAAGGACAGGGGAATGAAGGCTACACCTTC
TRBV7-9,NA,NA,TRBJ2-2,CASSLAGQRELFF,TGTGCCAGCAGCTTAGCGGGACAACGGGAGCTGTTTTTT
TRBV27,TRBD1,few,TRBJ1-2,CASKLRDSPNYGYTF,TGTGCCAGCAAACTACGGGACAGCCCTAACTATGGCTACACCTTC
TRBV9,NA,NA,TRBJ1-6,CASSEQAMGNSPLHF,TGTGCCAGCAGCGAACAGGCCATGGGAAATTCACCCCTCCACTTT
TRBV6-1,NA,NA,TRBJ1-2,CASSENGRNYGYTF,TGTGCCAGCAGTGAAAACGGCAGGAACTATGGCTACACCTTC
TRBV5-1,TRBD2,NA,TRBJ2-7,CASSWTSGIEIYSYEQYF,TGCGCCAGCAGCTGGACTAGCGGGATCGAAATTTACTCCTACGAGCAGTACTTC
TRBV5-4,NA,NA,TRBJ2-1,CASSNEVDSYNEQFF,TGTGCCAGCAGCAATGAGGTTGACTCCTACAATGAGCAGTTCTTC
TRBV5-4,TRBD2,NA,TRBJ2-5,CASSKAGGPQETQYF,TGTGCCAGCAGCAAAGCGGGGGGGCCACAAGAGACCCAGTACTTC
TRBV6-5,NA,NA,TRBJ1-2,CASTNSPRGLYGYTF,TGTGCCAGCACCAACTCACCCCGGGGTCTCTATGGCTACACCTTC
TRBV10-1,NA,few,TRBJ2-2,CASSETTTGELFF,TGCGCCAGCAGTGAGACAACCACCGGGGAGCTGTTTTTT
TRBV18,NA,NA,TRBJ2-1,CASSPPGLGAYNEQFF,TGTGCCAGCTCACCACCGGGACTCGGCGCCTACAATGAGCAGTTCTTC
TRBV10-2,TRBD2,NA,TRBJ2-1,CASSPPGLGEGFF,TGCGCCAGCAGCCCCCCGGGACTAGGGGAGGGGTTCTTC
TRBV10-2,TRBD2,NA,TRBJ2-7,CASRGSGRLHEQYF,TGCGCCAGCAGGGGCAGCGGGAGGCTCCACGAGCAGTACTTC
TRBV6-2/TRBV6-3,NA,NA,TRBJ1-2,CASSYGQYGYTF,TGTGCCAGCAGTTATGGGCAGTATGGCTACACCTTC